This entry is about one T cell receptor (beta chain). As yet, its antigen is unknown. Germline and junction disagree at one end, which may indicate a read error. These data belong to a study of tumor and adjacent non-tumor tissue in lung cancer. About the research overall: Aged roughly 31 to 80 years, patients included roughly ten men and about five women with stage I to III disease. Samples averaged approximately 4.2 million productive TCRbeta reads each. Study-level findings and limits: Tumor tissue had significantly higher TCR diversity than normal lung. Tumor repertoires had a smaller top 100 clone share than normal lung.

RNA was extracted from bulk tissue without any cell sorting. TCRbeta libraries were built with three rounds of nested PCR, modified from ARM-PCR. TCRdb re-analysed the multiplex PCR reads in MiXCR, keeping a single row per CDR3 protein. The sample has about 85,000 distinct CDR3 sequences; about three fifths are singletons. Specimen: lung tumor tissue. This receptor was identified in a man aged 70-80 years with non-small cell lung cancer.

The DNA for the CDR3 is TGTACCATCGGCGAGGGGGACCGACTCGTAGCCAAAAACATTCAGTACTTC. It encodes CTIGEGDRLVAKNIQYF. V and J are TRBV10-3 and TRBJ2-4, with TRBD1 as a possible D gene (6 bases). The CDR3 is 17 amino acids. Germline CDR1 reads ENHRY; CDR2 reads SYGVKD.